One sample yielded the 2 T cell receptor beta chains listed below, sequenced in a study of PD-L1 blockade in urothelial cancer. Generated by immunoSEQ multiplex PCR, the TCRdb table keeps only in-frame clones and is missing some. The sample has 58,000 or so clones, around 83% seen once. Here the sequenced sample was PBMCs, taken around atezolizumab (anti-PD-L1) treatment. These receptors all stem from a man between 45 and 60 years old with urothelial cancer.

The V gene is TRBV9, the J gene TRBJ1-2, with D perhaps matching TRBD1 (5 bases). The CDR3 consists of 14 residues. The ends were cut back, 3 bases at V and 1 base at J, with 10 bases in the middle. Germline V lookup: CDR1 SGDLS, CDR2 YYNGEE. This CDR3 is CASSGRGNNYGYTF. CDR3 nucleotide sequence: TGTGCCAGCAGCGGAAGGGGAAATAACTATGGCTACACCTTC.

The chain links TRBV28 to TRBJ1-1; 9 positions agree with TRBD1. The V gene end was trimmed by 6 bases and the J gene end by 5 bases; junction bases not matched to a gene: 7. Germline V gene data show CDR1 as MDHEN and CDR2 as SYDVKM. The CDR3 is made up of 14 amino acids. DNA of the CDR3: TGTGCCAGCAGCGTCGGGACAGGGAGGACTGAAGCTTTCTTT. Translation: CASSVGTGRTEAFF.